Shown below are 21 T cell receptor beta chains from a single sample sequenced in a study of shared clonotypes between healthy human individuals. The method was immunoSEQ multiplex PCR; TCRdb's version includes in-frame clones alone and lacks a portion of them. The sample has some 1.4 million clones; roughly 96% are singletons. The sample comprised naive CD4+ T cells sorted from blood. The subset was: CD45RA+ positively selected. These receptor sequences come from a man under 40 in good health.

Comment on this clone: Other DNA sequences in this sample translate to the same CDR3. This chain links TRBV20-1 with TRBJ2-7; D unclear. V lost 1 base and J 4 bases, leaving 2 bases between the germline ends. CDR1 and CDR2 (germline): DFQATT, SNEGSKA (reference sequence). The length of the CDR3 is 10 residues. CDR3 region: CSARGYEQYF. For the CDR3, the DNA is TGCAGTGCTAGAGGATACGAGCAGTACTTC.

The chain recombines TRBV13 with TRBJ2-5, with D unclear. Germline V gives CDR1 PRHDT, CDR2 FYEKMQ (reference sequence). The CDR3 is made up of 11 amino acids. Deletions cut 10 bases from V and 5 bases from J, with 11 bases between. CDR3 DNA sequence: TGTGCCATCCCAATCCGGGAGACCCAGTACTTC. Translating it yields CAIPIRETQYF.

This clone was seen just once. The rearrangement uses TRBV11-2 and TRBJ2-7; 8 bases line up with TRBD1. CDR3 length: 15 amino acids. Germline values: CDR1 SGHAT, CDR2 FQNNGV. With V trimmed by 7 bases and J by 2 bases, 10 bases remained unmatched. CDR3: CASTLMPGQAYEQYF. The DNA of the CDR3 is TGTGCCAGCACCCTAATGCCGGGACAGGCCTACGAGCAGTACTTC. Looking up the rest from reference TRBV11-2 and TRBJ2-7 gives the full variable domain: EAGVAQSPRYKIIEKRQSVAFWCNPISGHATLYWYQQILGQGPKLLIQFQNNGVVDDSQLPKDRFSAERLKGVDSTLKIQPAKLEDSAVYLCASTLMPGQAYEQYFGPGTRLTVT.

The chain combines TRBV6-6 with TRBJ2-7; no clear D. Germline V gives CDR1 MNHNY, CDR2 SVGAGI (reference sequence). The CDR3 covers 14 residues. The V end was cut by 5 bases, the J end by 1 base, with 12 bases between. CDR3 residues: CASSIYSTSYEQYF. The CDR3 DNA follows: TGTGCCAGCAGTATCTACAGCACATCCTACGAGCAGTACTTC.

The genes are TRBV5-5 and TRBJ2-1; a possible D gene is TRBD2 (6 bases). Germline V CDR1 and CDR2: SGHKS, YYEKEE (reference sequence). The CDR3 length is 15 residues. V gave up 2 bases and J gave up 2 bases, with 11 bases separating them. This CDR3 is CASSFRVAAYNEQFF. The CDR3 nucleotides are TGTGCCAGCAGCTTCCGGGTAGCGGCCTACAATGAGCAGTTCTTC.

The V call is TRBV28, the J call TRBJ1-5; D call uncertain. The germline V gene encodes CDR1 MDHEN and CDR2 SYDVKM. V was shortened by 1 base and J by 11 bases, with 12 bases between the two germline ends. CDR3 length: 13 amino acids. The CDR3 region has the DNA TGTGCCAGCAGTTTATCCGCGTCACGTACCCAGCATTTT. Encoded protein: CASSLSASRTQHF. The whole variable domain, filled in from reference TRBV28 and TRBJ1-5, reads DVKVTQSSRYLVKRTGEKVFLECVQDMDHENMFWYRQDPGLGLRLIYFSYDVKMKEKGDIPEGYSVSREKKERFSLILESASTNQTSMYLCASSLSASRTQHFGDGTRLSIL.

V is TRBV30 and J is TRBJ2-2; D might be TRBD1 or TRBD2, each matching 7 bases. Per germline, CDR1 GTSNPN and CDR2 SVGIG (reference sequence). This CDR3 contains 12 residues. In DNA, the CDR3 is TGTGCTGTCCAGGGGGGGTCCGGGGAGCTGTTTTTT. Its translation: CAVQGGSGELFF. Together with reference TRBV30 and TRBJ2-2, the CDR3 gives the full variable domain: SQTIHQWPATLVQPVGSPLSLECTVEGTSNPNLYWYRQAAGRGLQLLFYSVGIGQISSEVPQNLSASRPQDRQFILSSKKLLLSDSGFYLCAVQGGSGELFFGEGSRLTVL.

The chain couples TRBV7-9 to TRBJ2-2, with D maybe TRBD2 (6 bases). V lost 10 bases and J 4 bases, leaving 16 bases between the germline ends. CDR1 is SEHNR, CDR2 FQNEAQ, per germline (reference sequence). The CDR3 runs 14 residues. Written as DNA, the CDR3 is TGTGCCACCCCGGGGCGGGGTGGCACCGGGGAGCTGTTTTTT. This sequence encodes CATPGRGGTGELFF.

CDR3 nucleotides: TGCGCCAGCAGCCAAGAAATAGGCAGGATCCAAGAGACCCAGTACTTC. It is translated as CASSQEIGRIQETQYF. The chain recombines TRBV4-3 with TRBJ2-5; no definite D call. The germline V gene has CDR1 LGHNA and CDR2 YSLEER. Trimming removed 0 bases at V and 1 base at J, with 12 bases between. The CDR3 totals 16 residues.

The chain employs TRBV18 and TRBJ1-3; 9 bases agree with TRBD1. Germline V CDR1 and CDR2: KGHSH, LQKENI. CDR3 size: 16 residues. The V gene end was trimmed by 2 bases and the J gene end by 2 bases; junction bases not matched to a gene: 4. The chain's CDR3 is CASSPIGTGPGNTIYF. CDR3 nucleotide sequence: TGTGCCAGCTCACCAATAGGGACAGGGCCTGGAAACACCATATATTTT. Combining the CDR3 with reference TRBV18 and TRBJ1-3 gives the whole variable domain NAGVMQNPRHLVRRRGQEARLRCSPMKGHSHVYWYRQLPEEGLKFMVYLQKENIIDESGMPKERFSAEFPKEGPSILRIQQVVRGDSAAYFCASSPIGTGPGNTIYFGEGSWLTVV.

The chain recombines TRBV14 with TRBJ2-1; 9 nucleotides align to TRBD2. The CDR3 is 14 residues long. The germline V gene encodes CDR1 SGHDN and CDR2 FVKESK. J was trimmed by 9 bases and V by 4 bases; bases with no gene match: 7. CDR3 nucleotides: TGTGCCAGCAGCCGAATAGCGGGAGACAGTGAGCAGTTCTTC. It encodes CASSRIAGDSEQFF.

The chain employs TRBV2 and TRBJ2-5, with 9 bases lining up with TRBD1. The junction had 5 bases not matched to a gene; V was cut back by 9 bases and J by 0 bases. This CDR3 has 14 amino acids. CDR1 is SNHLY, CDR2 FYNNEI, per germline. The CDR3 DNA reads as TGTGCCAGTACCGGGACAGGGAACCAAGAGACCCAGTACTTC. Amino acid sequence: CASTGTGNQETQYF.

The gene calls are TRBV11-3 and TRBJ2-3; D perhaps matches TRBD1 (6 bases). Trimming stripped 5 bases from V and 0 bases from J, with 12 bases between. Germline CDR1 reads SGHNT; CDR2 reads YENEEA. This CDR3 comprises 15 residues. In DNA form, the CDR3 reads TGTGCCAGCAGCCCGGGGACAACTAGCACAGATACGCAGTATTTT. Its protein is CASSPGTTSTDTQYF. Drawing the rest from reference TRBV11-3 and TRBJ2-3, the complete variable domain is EAGVVQSPRYKIIEKKQPVAFWCNPISGHNTLYWYLQNLGQGPELLIRYENEEAVDDSQLPKDRFSAERLKGVDSTLKIQPAELGDSAVYLCASSPGTTSTDTQYFGPGTRLTVL.

V and J are TRBV9 and TRBJ2-5; no definite D call. The CDR3 has 12 amino acids. Germline values: CDR1 SGDLS, CDR2 YYNGEE. Trimming took off 1 base at V and 4 bases at J, with 5 bases between the two ends. The CDR3 loop reads CASSVNGETQYF. Here the CDR3 DNA reads TGTGCCAGCAGCGTAAACGGAGAGACCCAGTACTTC.

The chain is built from TRBV5-6 and TRBJ1-4; a possible D gene is TRBD1 (6 bases). Trimming cost V 1 base and J 2 bases, with 15 bases left between them. Germline CDR1 SGHDT, CDR2 YYEEEE. This CDR3 region has 17 residues. CDR3 nucleotide sequence: TGTGCCAGCAGCTTGCGAGGACACAGGGCGACTAATGAAAAACTGTTTTTT. Translating it yields CASSLRGHRATNEKLFF.

This chain links TRBV5-8 with TRBJ2-3; maybe TRBD1 (7 bases). V dropped 0 bases and J dropped 5 bases, with 10 bases sitting between them. The germline V gene encodes CDR1 SGHTS and CDR2 YDEGEE. CDR3 length equals 14 residues. CDR3 in DNA: TGTGCCAGCAGCTTGGCAGGGGGAGGAGATACGCAGTATTTT. Its translation is CASSLAGGGDTQYF.

The V and J genes are TRBV18 and TRBJ2-7; 7 bases are shared with TRBD1. Germline-derived CDR1 and CDR2 are KGHSH and LQKENI. The junction had 6 bases not matched to a gene; V was cut back by 9 bases and J by 4 bases. The CDR3 consists of 12 residues. CDR3 bases: TGTGCCAGTCAGGGGGAGAGGTACGAGCAGTACTTC. This sequence encodes CASQGERYEQYF.

The rearrangement joins TRBV14 to TRBJ1-2; 7 bases are shared with TRBD1. Germline V lookup: CDR1 SGHDN, CDR2 FVKESK. V lost 0 bases and J lost 5; bases outside the gene matches: 18. The CDR3 sequence is 19 residues long. The CDR3 DNA is TGTGCCAGCAGCCAAGACCAAAAAGCCTACAGGGGATGGGGTTATGGCTACACCTTC. This codes for CASSQDQKAYRGWGYGYTF.

The genes are TRBV4-3 and TRBJ1-2; D gene ambiguous. CDR3 size: 13 residues. Trimming left V 6 bases short and J 4 bases short, with 12 bases between. Germline CDR1 LGHNA, CDR2 YSLEER. CDR3 DNA: TGCGCCAGCAGGGGTAGCGGCCCCTATGGCTACACCTTC. Protein product: CASRGSGPYGYTF.

The rearrangement uses TRBV19 and TRBJ1-2, with no clear D. Germline lookup yields CDR1 LNHDA and CDR2 SQIVND (reference sequence). The CDR3 contains 13 residues. V was clipped by 3 bases and J by 7 bases, with 12 bases between them. For the CDR3, the DNA is TGTGCCAGTAGTATCGCCGGGAGACCTGGCTACACCTTC. It codes for CASSIAGRPGYTF.

V and J are TRBV5-4 and TRBJ2-3, with 7 positions matching TRBD2. Germline V gene lookup returns CDR1 SGHNT and CDR2 YYREEE (reference sequence). Trimming took 6 bases from V and 2 from J; bases not matched to a gene: 9. This CDR3 has 15 residues. The CDR3 region has the DNA TGTGCCAGCACAACCGGGACTACTAACACAGATACGCAGTATTTT. Translation: CASTTGTTNTDTQYF.